The present TCR beta chain was sequenced within a study of T-cell reconstitution after alpha-beta-depleted transplantation in children. Findings of the study overall: Newly produced T cells mostly provided counts and TCRbeta diversity after one year, as hyperexpanded clones declined. Alpha-beta T cells present about two months after transplant were reported to originate from several hundred expanded graft clones. It was surviving recipient T cells and thymic progenitors that gave some patients high TCRbeta diversity at day 60.

Construction of the TCRbeta library involved unique molecular identifiers. TCRdb processed the PCR reads anew with MiXCR; each CDR3 protein has one entry. The repertoire includes about 600,000 distinct CDR3 sequences, under 30% of them detected once, and about 14% sits in the top ten. As regards this clonotype: The antigen is undetermined.

CDR1 DFQATT and CDR2 SNEGSKA come from the germline V gene (reference sequence). The V segment lost 4 bases and the J segment 5 bases; nucleotides outside the gene matches: 4. The CDR3 is 12 amino acids. This rearrangement joins TRBV20-1 to TRBJ2-5; TRBD1 aligns across 7 bases. This TCR came from a boy in the first two years of life who had a stem cell transplant for acute myeloid leukemia, so the T cells may come from the graft donor. The material sequenced was PBMCs, mostly from graft donor cells, taken 360 days after TCRalphabeta/CD19-depleted stem cell transplant. The CDR3 DNA sequence: TGCAGTGCTAAAGGGGGCTTGGAGACCCAGTACTTC. Translated: CSAKGGLETQYF.